These 25 T cell receptor beta chains share one sample of origin, sequenced in a study of blood T cells in healthy people across ages. PCR was performed a second time for roughly 7 to 12 cycles using a sample-barcoded 5' primer and a J-beta primer mix. Each CDR3 protein gets one entry after TCRdb re-called the 5' RACE reads with MiXCR. The table includes 450,000 to 600,000 distinct CDR3 sequences, about 25% detected once. These same data were also listed under a study on T cells of mothers and their children.

Sequences were obtained from blood. The receptors derive from a boy younger than 10 in good health.

The CDR3 DNA follows: TGTGCCAGCAAGATACTAGCGGCCTACAATGAGCAGTTCTTC. Translation gives CASKILAAYNEQFF. The chain combines TRBV6-1 with TRBJ2-1; 8 bases agree with TRBD2. After removal of 7 bases from V and 2 bases from J, the junction contained 4 bases not matched to a gene. Looked up from germline, CDR1 is MNHNS and CDR2 is SASEGT. The CDR3 length is 14 residues.

The gene calls are TRBV29-1 and TRBJ2-5; 7 bases align to TRBD2. In germline, CDR1 is SQVTM, CDR2 ANQGSEA. The ends lost 4 bases at V and 5 bases at J; junction bases unmatched: 16. The CDR3 extends over 16 amino acids. In nucleotides, the CDR3 is TGCAGCGTTGGGGCCGGCGGGAGTACTATACATGAGACCCAGTACTTC. Protein sequence: CSVGAGGSTIHETQYF.

This clonotype was seen more than once but under ten times. The chain links TRBV29-1 to TRBJ2-5, with TRBD2 matching over 8 bases. The J call is uncertain, as TRBJ2-1 better fits the DNA end. Germline CDR1 reads SQVTM; CDR2 reads ANQGSEA. The CDR3 totals 12 residues. The CDR3 is CSVTGTSNEQFF. CDR3 DNA sequence: TGCAGCGTTACCGGGACTAGTAATGAGCAGTTCTTC.

The V gene is TRBV4-1, the J gene TRBJ1-1; a possible D gene is TRBD1 (5 bases). The germline V and J ends were trimmed by 3 bases and 6 bases, with 23 bases remaining between them. The length of the CDR3 is 17 residues. CDR1 is MGHRA and CDR2 is YSYEKL in the germline V gene. The CDR3 spells CASSHDFRDLEFPEAFF. The CDR3 DNA reads as TGCGCCAGCAGCCACGACTTCCGGGACCTAGAATTCCCTGAAGCTTTCTTT.

J is TRBJ2-1 and V is TRBV7-2; D gene uncertain. The J call may be wrong; the DNA end is better matched by TRBJ2-7. This CDR3 spans 14 amino acids. Germline V CDR1 and CDR2: SGHTA, FQGNSA. In nucleotides, the CDR3 is TGTGCCAGCAGCTCCCTACACGGGCCTTACGAGCAGTACTTC. This gives the protein CASSSLHGPYEQYF.

The chain carries TRBV20-1 and TRBJ2-1; D unclear. Trimming removed 1 base from V and 9 bases from J, with 13 bases in between. CDR3 length equals 13 residues. Germline values: CDR1 DFQATT, CDR2 SNEGSKA (reference sequence). The chain's CDR3 is CSARVAGLGEQFF. CDR3 DNA sequence: TGCAGTGCTAGAGTAGCTGGGCTCGGTGAGCAGTTCTTC.

The chain is built from TRBV27 and TRBJ2-1, with D perhaps TRBD1 or TRBD2 (5 bases each). Gene TRBJ2-7 matches the end of the DNA better, so the J call may be wrong. The length of the CDR3 is 14 residues. From germline, CDR1 is MNHEY and CDR2 SMNVEV (reference sequence). The CDR3 loop reads CASSFNGADYEQYF. CDR3 bases: TGTGCCAGCAGTTTTAACGGGGCCGACTACGAGCAGTACTTC.

This clonotype appeared a single time. The V and J genes are TRBV15 and TRBJ2-7, with 10 nucleotides matching TRBD2. The J call may be incorrect, as the DNA end agrees better with TRBJ2-1. Germline V gives CDR1 LNHNV, CDR2 YYDKDF (reference sequence). The CDR3 spans 14 residues. CDR3: CATRAGGINNEQFF. CDR3 DNA sequence: TGTGCCACGCGAGCGGGAGGGATTAACAATGAGCAGTTCTTC.

The rearrangement joins TRBV7-8 to TRBJ2-7, with TRBD2 matching over 11 bases. The trim removed 1 base at V and 4 bases at J, leaving 6 bases unmatched. Looked up from germline, CDR1 is SGHVS and CDR2 is FQNEAQ. This CDR3 is 16 amino acids long. CDR3 in DNA: TGTGCCAGCAGCTTAGAGCTAGCGGGAGGTGGGTACGAGCAGTACTTC. Translation gives CASSLELAGGGYEQYF. Based on the CDR3 plus reference TRBV7-8 and TRBJ2-7, the full variable domain is GAGVSQSPRYKVAKRGQDVALRCDPISGHVSLFWYQQALGQGPEFLTYFQNEAQLDKSGLPSDRFFAERPEGSVSTLKIQRTQQEDSAVYLCASSLELAGGGYEQYFGPGTRLTVT.

This clonotype was seen a single time. This sequence joins TRBV5-1 and TRBJ2-5; tentative D call: TRBD2 (6 bases). Germline V gives CDR1 SGHRS, CDR2 YFSETQ. CDR3 length equals 14 residues. V dropped 0 bases and J dropped 4 bases, with 10 bases sitting between them. The CDR3 sequence is CASSLEEGSETQYF. The DNA for the CDR3 is TGCGCCAGCAGCTTGGAGGAGGGTTCAGAGACCCAGTACTTC.

The sample holds a few counts of this clonotype. The rearrangement joins TRBV20-1 to TRBJ2-1; a weak D match, TRBD2 (5 bases). The length of the CDR3 is 13 residues. Per the germline V gene, CDR1 is DFQATT and CDR2 is SNEGSKA (reference sequence). V dropped 0 bases and J dropped 9 bases, with 12 bases sitting between them. CDR3 DNA: TGCAGTGCTAGAGATTTAGGGCGGGTTGAGCAGTTCTTC. Translation: CSARDLGRVEQFF.

In its sample, this clonotype was seen a few times. The chain combines TRBV12-3 or TRBV12-4 with TRBJ2-1; D is uncertain. V was cut by 7 bases and J by 9 bases, with 10 bases left in between. The length of the CDR3 is 11 residues. The CDR3 loop is CASTLETEQFF. The CDR3 DNA is TGTGCCAGCACCCTGGAGACTGAGCAGTTCTTC.

V usage is TRBV6-1 and J usage is TRBJ1-2; D not certain. CDR1 is MNHNS and CDR2 is SASEGT in the germline V gene. The length of the CDR3 is 18 residues. With 5 bases removed from V and 1 base from J, the gap between germline ends came to 23 bases. Here the CDR3 reads CASSQLWAPGRDNYGYTF. The DNA of the CDR3 is TGTGCCAGCAGTCAATTATGGGCCCCCGGACGGGATAACTATGGCTACACCTTC.

In its sample, this clonotype was seen a few times. The chain carries TRBV9 and TRBJ2-5; 9 nucleotides match TRBD1. The closer fit of TRBJ2-1 to the DNA end suggests the J call may be wrong. Germline CDR1 reads SGDLS; CDR2 reads YYNGEE. The CDR3 extends over 16 amino acids. In DNA, the CDR3 is TGTGCCAGCAGCGTTGATCCGGGACAGGGCCCCAATGAGCAGTTCTTC. Protein: CASSVDPGQGPNEQFF.

There are a few counts of this clonotype. This sequence joins TRBV13 and TRBJ1-1; 7 bases line up with TRBD1. Germline lookup yields CDR1 PRHDT and CDR2 FYEKMQ (reference sequence). CDR3 length: 13 residues. The V gene end was trimmed by 5 bases and the J gene end by 7 bases; junction bases not matched to a gene: 7. The CDR3 loop reads CASSPQGSYEAFF. The CDR3 DNA sequence: TGTGCCAGCAGCCCACAGGGGTCCTATGAAGCTTTCTTT.

This clonotype was seen more than once but under ten times. The gene calls are TRBV3-1 and TRBJ2-1; the match to TRBD2 covers 7 bases. The CDR3 consists of 15 residues. The germline V gene encodes CDR1 LGHDT and CDR2 YNNKEL (reference sequence). J was trimmed by 8 bases and V by 1 base; bases with no gene match: 8. The CDR3 DNA reads TGTGCCAGCAGCCAAGGACCCCTAGCGGCCTATGAGCAGTTCTTC. It codes for CASSQGPLAAYEQFF.

This clonotype came up a few times. The chain links TRBV7-6 to TRBJ2-5; tentatively, D is TRBD2 (5 bases). Trimming removed 2 bases from V and 5 bases from J, with 12 bases in between. This CDR3 has 14 amino acids. In germline, CDR1 is SGHVS, CDR2 FNYEAQ. CDR3 sequence reads: CASSLFGVQETQYF. The CDR3 region has the DNA TGTGCCAGCAGCTTATTCGGGGTTCAGGAGACCCAGTACTTC.

This rearrangement joins TRBV20-1 to TRBJ2-1; D might be TRBD2 (5 bases). CDR3 size: 15 residues. Trimming took off 2 bases at V and 0 bases at J, with 11 bases between the two ends. Per germline, CDR1 DFQATT and CDR2 SNEGSKA (reference sequence). This CDR3 reads CSARPLGSSYNEQFF. In DNA form, the CDR3 reads TGCAGTGCTAGACCTCTAGGGAGCTCCTACAATGAGCAGTTCTTC.

This clonotype was picked up a small number of times. CDR3: CSVRTSGSIYNEQFF. The CDR3, as DNA: TGCAGCGTCCGGACTAGCGGGAGTATTTACAATGAGCAGTTCTTC. The V call is TRBV29-1, the J call TRBJ2-7; 13 bases agree with TRBD2. Gene TRBJ2-1 matches the end of the DNA better, so the J call may be wrong. The germline CDR1 and CDR2 sequences are SQVTM and ANQGSEA. The CDR3 is made up of 15 amino acids.

On this clonotype itself: At one boundary the junction diverges from the germline segment, which might be a read error. The chain employs TRBV10-3 and TRBJ1-2; D gene unclear. Germline lookup yields CDR1 ENHRY and CDR2 SYGVKD. The CDR3 is 17 residues long. The CDR3 sequence: CATSESTRRETNYGYTF. DNA of the CDR3: TGTGCCACCAGTGAGTCCACACGAAGAGAAACTAACTATGGCTACACCTTC.

V usage is TRBV5-1 and J usage is TRBJ2-1; possible D gene TRBD2, 5 bases. The CDR3 extends over 14 amino acids. Germline V gives CDR1 SGHRS, CDR2 YFSETQ. V was cut by 7 bases and J by 6 bases, with 17 bases left in between. The CDR3 here is CASAPPASTNEQFF. DNA for the CDR3: TGCGCCAGCGCCCCGCCCGCTAGCACCAATGAGCAGTTCTTC.

V usage is TRBV11-2 and J usage is TRBJ2-7; a weak D match, TRBD1 (6 bases). CDR1 is SGHAT and CDR2 is FQNNGV in the germline V gene. This CDR3 is built from 18 residues. V lost 1 base and J 3 bases, leaving 22 bases between the germline ends. DNA of the CDR3: TGTGCCAGCAGCTTAGTAAGGGGAACCAGGGGTTTATTCTACGAGCAGTACTTC. Protein product: CASSLVRGTRGLFYEQYF.

V usage is TRBV4-1 and J usage is TRBJ2-5, with D unclear. Looked up from germline, CDR1 is MGHRA and CDR2 is YSYEKL. Trimming took 2 bases from V and 2 from J, leaving 9 bases between them. The CDR3 is made up of 14 amino acids. The CDR3 DNA sequence: TGCGCCAGCAGCCAAAAGCAGGTACAAGAGACCCAGTACTTC. It translates to CASSQKQVQETQYF.

The chain combines TRBV3-1 with TRBJ2-2, with 10 bases aligning to TRBD2. Germline V lookup: CDR1 LGHDT, CDR2 YNNKEL (reference sequence). With V trimmed by 6 bases and J by 3 bases, 7 bases remained unmatched. The CDR3 spans 16 residues. CDR3 sequence reads: CASRRTSGVYTGELFF. CDR3 coding DNA: TGTGCCAGCAGACGCACTAGCGGGGTGTACACCGGGGAGCTGTTTTTT.

This clonotype was seen only a few times. The CDR3 region is CASSLNGRVYNEQFF. CDR3 bases: TGTGCCAGCAGCTTAAACGGGAGAGTCTACAATGAGCAGTTCTTC. This chain connects TRBV7-2 to TRBJ2-1, with TRBD2 as a possible D gene (6 bases). This CDR3 is built from 15 residues. V was pared by 2 bases and J by 3 bases, with 11 bases between. The germline CDR1 and CDR2 sequences are SGHTA and FQGNSA.